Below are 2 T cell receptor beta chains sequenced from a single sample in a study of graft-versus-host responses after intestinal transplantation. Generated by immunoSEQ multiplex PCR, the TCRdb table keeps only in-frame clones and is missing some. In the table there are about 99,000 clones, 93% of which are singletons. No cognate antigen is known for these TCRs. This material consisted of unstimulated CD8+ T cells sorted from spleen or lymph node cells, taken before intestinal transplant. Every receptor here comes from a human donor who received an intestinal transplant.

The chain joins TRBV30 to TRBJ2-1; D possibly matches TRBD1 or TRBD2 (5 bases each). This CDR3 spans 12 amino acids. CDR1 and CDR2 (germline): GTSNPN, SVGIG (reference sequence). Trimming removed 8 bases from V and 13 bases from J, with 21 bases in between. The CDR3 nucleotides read TGTGCCGGCTCCGGGACGTCCTTCCCTCAGTTCTTC. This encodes CAGSGTSFPQFF. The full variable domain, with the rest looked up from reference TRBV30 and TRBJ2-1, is SQTIHQWPATLVQPVGSPLSLECTVEGTSNPNLYWYRQAAGRGLQLLFYSVGIGQISSEVPQNLSASRPQDRQFILSSKKLLLSDSGFYLCAGSGTSFPQFFGPGTRLTVL.

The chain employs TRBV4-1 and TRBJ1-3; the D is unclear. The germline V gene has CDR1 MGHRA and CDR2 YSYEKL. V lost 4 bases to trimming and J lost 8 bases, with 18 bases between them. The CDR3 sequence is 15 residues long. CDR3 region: CASSPQASLEDTIYF. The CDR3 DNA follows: TGCGCCAGCAGCCCTCAGGCGTCTCTCGAGGACACCATATATTTT.